Presented here are 3 T cell receptor beta chains from one specimen sequenced in a study of blood T cells in healthy people across ages. A second about 6 to 12 cycle PCR used barcoded and J-beta primers. Each CDR3 protein gets one entry after TCRdb re-called the 5' RACE reads with MiXCR. Seen here are 550,000 to 700,000 distinct CDR3 sequences, approximately 30% observed once, and the top ten hold roughly 18%. The source material was blood. Receptors originate from an older woman in good health.

A few counts support this clonotype. V gene TRBV27 combines with J gene TRBJ2-5, with D possibly matching TRBD1 (6 bases). The closer fit of TRBJ2-1 to the DNA end suggests the J call may be wrong. Germline V lookup: CDR1 MNHEY, CDR2 SMNVEV (reference sequence). This CDR3 contains 13 residues. The CDR3 DNA reads as TGTGCCAGCCGGCACAGGGATCACGATGAGCAGTTCTTC. This gives the protein CASRHRDHDEQFF.

CDR3 sequence reads: CASSRGLAESYEQYF. In nucleotides, the CDR3 is TGTGCCAGCAGCCGGGGACTAGCGGAGTCCTACGAGCAGTACTTC. V usage is TRBV7-2 and J usage is TRBJ2-5, with 11 nucleotides matching TRBD2. The J call may be incorrect, as the DNA end agrees better with TRBJ2-7. Germline loops: CDR1 SGHTA, CDR2 FQGNSA. The CDR3 length is 15 residues.

At least ten counts were recorded for this clonotype. This sequence joins TRBV10-3 and TRBJ1-6; tentative D call: TRBD1 (5 bases). V was trimmed by 10 bases and J by 5 bases, leaving 12 bases between them. The CDR3 runs 13 residues. The germline V gene encodes CDR1 ENHRY and CDR2 SYGVKD. As DNA, the CDR3 is TGTGCCAGCTCCGGGACGGATAATTCACCCCTCCACTTT. It yields the protein CASSGTDNSPLHF.